The TCR beta chain described here comes from a study of blood T cell repertoires in COVID-19. About the study: Samples representing acute and convalescent COVID-19 were sourced from the United States, Italy and Spain. PBMCs, B-cell-depleted T cells, or T cells provided the cDNA or gDNA that made up the material.

Per germline, CDR1 SGDLS and CDR2 YYNGEE. The CDR3 is 15 residues long. Trimming took 3 bases from V and 1 from J, leaving 13 bases between them. How the authors handled the data: Researchers report that nucleated cell counts were estimated from reference gene primer amplification. Only in-frame clones appear in the TCRdb table, and some are missing; sequencing was by immunoSEQ multiplex PCR. That table gives V, J and clone size, and the DNA gave D and trimming. This sample yields over 120,000 clones, of which roughly 86% are seen a single time; less than 2% belongs to the top ten. This TCR was recovered from a man between 70 and 80 years old with acute or convalescent COVID-19. Sequencing used peripheral blood. The chain combines TRBV9 with TRBJ1-2; D gene uncertain. The CDR3 DNA reads TGTGCCAGCAGCGCCTTTGACGAGGATAACTATGGCTACACCTTC. Amino acids: CASSAFDEDNYGYTF.